A single sample is the source of the 30 T cell receptor beta chains below, sequenced in a study of T cells after yellow fever vaccination. TCRdb re-called the 5' RACE reads through MiXCR, storing one row per CDR3 protein. The sample lists around 310,000 distinct CDR3 sequences, under 5% seen once, with 20% to 30% in the top ten. Material: PBMCs, obtained 5 days after the yellow fever booster vaccination. The receptor source for this set is a man aged 18 to 35 who received the YFV17D yellow fever vaccine.

The V call is TRBV7-6, the J call TRBJ2-2; 8 nucleotides agree with TRBD2. V shed 6 bases, J shed 0 bases, and the junction held 6 bases outside the gene matches. The CDR3 extends over 16 amino acids. The germline V gene encodes CDR1 SGHVS and CDR2 FNYEAQ. The CDR3 coding sequence is TGTGCCAGCAGTCACCCGGGACTAGCGAACACCGGGGAGCTGTTTTTT. This translates into CASSHPGLANTGELFF.

This clonotype was recorded many times. The chain uses TRBV7-8 and TRBJ2-5; 10 bases are shared with TRBD2. The V gene end was trimmed by 2 bases and the J gene end by 4 bases; junction bases not matched to a gene: 4. This CDR3 region has 15 residues. Germline assignment: CDR1 SGHVS and CDR2 FQNEAQ. The CDR3 DNA reads TGTGCCAGCAGCTTACAGCGGGGGGGCCGAGAGACCCAGTACTTC. It is translated as CASSLQRGGRETQYF.

This clonotype showed up just a few times. The chain carries TRBV14 and TRBJ2-5; TRBD1 agrees at 7 bases. The germline V gene encodes CDR1 SGHDN and CDR2 FVKESK. V was pared by 1 base and J by 2 bases, with 7 bases of the junction left unmatched. CDR3 length: 16 residues. The CDR3 sequence: CASSQAHRGSQETQYF. CDR3 nucleotides: TGTGCCAGCAGCCAAGCCCACAGGGGCAGTCAAGAGACCCAGTACTTC. Full variable domain (rest looked up from reference TRBV14 and TRBJ2-5): EAGVTQFPSHSVIEKGQTVTLRCDPISGHDNLYWYRRVMGKEIKFLLHFVKESKQDESGMPNNRFLAERTGGTYSTLKVQPAELEDSGVYFCASSQAHRGSQETQYFGPGTRLLVL.

The chain recombines TRBV20-1 with TRBJ2-3; no reliable D call. CDR3 size: 11 residues. CDR1 is DFQATT, CDR2 SNEGSKA, per germline (reference sequence). V lost 3 bases and J 5 bases, leaving 6 bases between the germline ends. The CDR3 coding sequence is TGCAGTGCTAGTGACGGAGATACGCAGTATTTT. Its protein is CSASDGDTQYF.

This clonotype was seen a single time. One end of the junction varies from germline; a read error may be responsible. J is TRBJ2-5 and V is TRBV18; D gene ambiguous. This CDR3 is built from 13 residues. CDR1 KGHSH and CDR2 LQKENI come from the germline V gene. This CDR3 reads CASSPESQGTQYF. CDR3 nucleotides: TGTGCCAGCTCACCGGAGTCTCAAGGGACCCAGTACTTC.

In its sample, this clonotype was seen many times. The chain recombines TRBV27 with TRBJ2-5; D call uncertain. Germline CDR1 MNHEY, CDR2 SMNVEV (reference sequence). This CDR3 spans 13 amino acids. Trimming left V 0 bases short and J 5 bases short, with 7 bases between. CDR3 amino acids: CASSLSMGETQYF. CDR3 nucleotide sequence: TGTGCCAGCAGTTTATCGATGGGGGAGACCCAGTACTTC.

This clonotype showed up just a few times. The V gene is TRBV14, the J gene TRBJ2-2; D might be TRBD1 or TRBD2, each matching 6 bases. Per the germline V gene, CDR1 is SGHDN and CDR2 is FVKESK. The CDR3 has 17 residues. Between the trimmed V and J ends, which lost 1 base and 0 bases, there was a span of 12 bases. CDR3 loop: CASSQVGGLSNTGELFF. In nucleotides, the CDR3 is TGTGCCAGCAGCCAAGTCGGGGGCCTTTCGAACACCGGGGAGCTGTTTTTT.

V and J are TRBV29-1 and TRBJ2-1; 9 nucleotides match TRBD1. The CDR3 length is 13 residues. Germline V gene lookup returns CDR1 SQVTM and CDR2 ANQGSEA. Trimming removed 7 bases from V and 7 bases from J; junction bases left unmatched: 8. Written as DNA, the CDR3 is TGCAGCGCCCACGGGACAGGGAGTAATGAGCAGTTCTTC. Translated: CSAHGTGSNEQFF.

This clonotype was recorded a few times. This chain uses TRBV7-2 with TRBJ2-7; D assignment may be TRBD1 or TRBD2 (5 bases each). Germline CDR1 reads SGHTA; CDR2 reads FQGNSA. CDR3 length equals 14 residues. Trimming removed 1 base at V and 5 bases at J, with 12 bases between. Here the CDR3 reads CASSLDGTLDEQYF. The CDR3 coding sequence is TGTGCCAGCAGCTTAGACGGGACCCTAGACGAGCAGTACTTC.

Many counts were recorded for this clonotype. The chain joins TRBV6-5 to TRBJ1-2; D gene unclear. Looked up from germline, CDR1 is MNHEY and CDR2 is SVGAGI. The V and J ends lost 0 bases and 6 bases respectively, with 14 bases between them. The CDR3 loop spans 15 amino acids. CDR3 residues: CASSYSLGGLDGYTF. The CDR3 DNA reads TGTGCCAGCAGTTACTCCCTCGGAGGGCTGGATGGCTACACCTTC.

The genes are TRBV29-1 and TRBJ1-5; no definite D call. The length of the CDR3 is 12 residues. The germline V and J ends were trimmed by 4 bases and 4 bases, with 8 bases remaining between them. CDR1 SQVTM and CDR2 ANQGSEA come from the germline V gene. The CDR3 sequence: CSVGRGNQPQHF. The CDR3 DNA reads TGCAGCGTTGGACGGGGAAATCAGCCCCAGCATTTT.

This clonotype was counted between two and nine times. This chain links TRBV6-1 with TRBJ1-1; D may be TRBD1 (6 bases). The germline V gene has CDR1 MNHNS and CDR2 SASEGT. V was shortened by 0 bases and J by 4 bases, with 9 bases between the two germline ends. This CDR3 contains 14 residues. The CDR3 spells CASSEAGRGTEAFF. DNA for the CDR3: TGTGCCAGCAGTGAAGCAGGCAGGGGCACTGAAGCTTTCTTT.

This clonotype was counted a few times. The chain carries TRBV5-6 and TRBJ1-2; 8 bases match TRBD1. V shed 3 bases, J shed 8 bases, and the junction held 9 bases outside the gene matches. The CDR3 contains 14 residues. Germline V gives CDR1 SGHDT, CDR2 YYEEEE. CDR3 in amino acids: CASSSPRGTGGYTF. In nucleotides, the CDR3 is TGTGCCAGCAGCTCCCCTAGGGGGACAGGAGGCTACACCTTC.

In DNA, the CDR3 is TGCAGCGCAGGACTTGAGGGTCACTCCTACGAGCAGTACGTC. Residues: CSAGLEGHSYEQYV. The chain carries TRBV29-1 and TRBJ2-7, with a tentative D call TRBD2 (5 bases). CDR1 and CDR2 (germline): SQVTM, ANQGSEA. Trimming left V 7 bases short and J 0 bases short, with 16 bases between. The CDR3 consists of 14 residues.

This clonotype was picked up a small number of times. The chain uses TRBV5-5 and TRBJ1-1, with 11 bases aligning to TRBD1. Trimming took 0 bases from V and 7 from J; bases not matched to a gene: 5. The CDR3 covers 15 residues. Germline V lookup: CDR1 SGHKS, CDR2 YYEKEE (reference sequence). CDR3: CASSLGGTGGIEAFF. CDR3 nucleotide sequence: TGTGCCAGCAGCTTGGGGGGGACAGGGGGTATTGAAGCTTTCTTT.

This clonotype was picked up many times. The chain combines TRBV5-1 with TRBJ2-3, with 8 bases lining up with TRBD2. V lost 0 bases to trimming and J lost 2 bases; unmatched junction nucleotides: 11. The CDR3 loop spans 18 amino acids. The V gene's germline CDR1 is SGHRS and CDR2 YFSETQ. The CDR3, as DNA: TGCGCCAGCAGCTTGGCCGGGGGAGCGGGGGTTACCACAGATACGCAGTATTTT. Translated: CASSLAGGAGVTTDTQYF.

This clonotype was seen repeatedly, ten times or more. The V gene is TRBV9, the J gene TRBJ1-6; 9 nucleotides match TRBD1. Germline CDR1 SGDLS, CDR2 YYNGEE. CDR3 length: 16 amino acids. The V and J ends lost 0 bases and 7 bases, in that order; junction bases with no gene match: 5. The CDR3 nucleotides read TGTGCCAGCAGCGTAGAGGCCGGGACAGGGAATTCACCCCTCCACTTT. Translation gives CASSVEAGTGNSPLHF.

This clonotype was found a few times. The chain combines TRBV2 with TRBJ1-1; D unclear. The CDR3 is 13 residues long. Trimming pared 5 bases from V and 1 base from J, leaving 8 bases between. CDR1 and CDR2 from the germline V gene are SNHLY and FYNNEI. The CDR3 DNA reads TGTGCCAGCAGTACACAGCCGAACACTGAAGCTTTCTTT. Its protein product is CASSTQPNTEAFF.

This clonotype was counted between two and nine times. This chain joins TRBV20-1 and TRBJ2-3; TRBD2 aligns across 15 bases. Looked up from germline, CDR1 is DFQATT and CDR2 is SNEGSKA (reference sequence). The CDR3 has 13 amino acids. V shed 6 bases and J 6 bases; nucleotides not matched to a gene: 1. CDR3 in amino acids: CSAGTSGGDTQYF. The CDR3 region has the DNA TGCAGTGCCGGGACTAGCGGGGGGGATACGCAGTATTTT.

The sample holds a few counts of this clonotype. This chain uses TRBV2 with TRBJ1-3; D is ambiguous. Deletions cut 4 bases from V and 8 bases from J, with 15 bases between. The CDR3 has 14 amino acids. Per germline, CDR1 SNHLY and CDR2 FYNNEI. The CDR3 nucleotides read TGTGCCAGCAGTGCGTGGCTCCGGTCTGACACCATATATTTT. Translating gives CASSAWLRSDTIYF.

The rearrangement joins TRBV6-6 to TRBJ2-3; a weak D match, TRBD2 (6 bases). This CDR3 has 13 residues. The germline V and J ends were trimmed by 10 bases and 0 bases, with 11 bases remaining between them. Germline CDR1 is MNHNY and CDR2 is SVGAGI (reference sequence). For the CDR3, the DNA is TGTGCCACCACGGGGACTAGCACAGATACGCAGTATTTT. Residues: CATTGTSTDTQYF.

V is TRBV12-3 or TRBV12-4 and J is TRBJ1-5; D uncertain. The CDR3 contains 12 residues. Trimming took 5 bases from V and 3 from J, leaving 5 bases between them. The CDR3 DNA reads TGTGCCAGCAGTACCGTCAATCAGCCCCAGCATTTT. This encodes CASSTVNQPQHF.

This clonotype was counted at least ten times. Written as DNA, the CDR3 is TGTGCCAGCAGTAACACCGGGGAGCTGTTTTTT. This sequence encodes CASSNTGELFF. The rearrangement uses TRBV6-2 or TRBV6-3 and TRBJ2-2; D is ambiguous. From germline, CDR1 is MNHEY and CDR2 SVGEGT. The CDR3 loop spans 11 amino acids. Trimming cost V 5 bases and J 2 bases, with 0 bases left between them.

There are a few counts of this clonotype. The V and J genes are TRBV6-2 or TRBV6-3 and TRBJ2-3; D gene uncertain. The V gene lost 5 bases and the J gene lost 6 bases, with 9 bases spanning the gap. The CDR3 spans 12 residues. In germline, CDR1 is MNHEY, CDR2 SVGEGT. CDR3 sequence (DNA): TGTGCCAGCAGTCAACCGTGGGATACGCAGTATTTT. It is translated as CASSQPWDTQYF.

The rearrangement joins TRBV9 to TRBJ2-2; D unresolved. The V and J ends lost 0 bases and 5 bases respectively, with 14 bases between them. Germline-derived CDR1 and CDR2 are SGDLS and YYNGEE. The CDR3 length is 16 residues. The CDR3 DNA sequence: TGTGCCAGCAGCGTAGTCGGAACTCCTATAACCGGGGAGCTGTTTTTT. As protein: CASSVVGTPITGELFF.

This clonotype appeared a few times. V usage is TRBV7-9 and J usage is TRBJ1-2, with D possibly matching TRBD1 (5 bases). The CDR3 covers 14 residues. V lost 1 base and J 4 bases, leaving 10 bases between the germline ends. Per the germline V gene, CDR1 is SEHNR and CDR2 is FQNEAQ (reference sequence). The CDR3 region has the DNA TGTGCCAGCAGCTTAGAAAGTGGGGGCTATGGCTACACCTTC. It specifies CASSLESGGYGYTF.

This clonotype was seen repeatedly, ten times or more. The chain joins TRBV7-8 to TRBJ2-1; 11 nucleotides match TRBD1. Germline loops: CDR1 SGHVS, CDR2 FQNEAQ. The CDR3 length is 17 residues. V lost 5 bases, J lost 9 bases, and 15 bases stayed unmatched. CDR3 sequence reads: CASSPLGQGGPLGEQFF. The DNA of the CDR3 is TGTGCCAGCAGCCCCTTGGGACAGGGGGGGCCTCTGGGTGAGCAGTTCTTC. Complete variable domain (other parts from reference TRBV7-8 and TRBJ2-1): GAGVSQSPRYKVAKRGQDVALRCDPISGHVSLFWYQQALGQGPEFLTYFQNEAQLDKSGLPSDRFFAERPEGSVSTLKIQRTQQEDSAVYLCASSPLGQGGPLGEQFFGPGTRLTVL.

This clonotype was seen at least ten times. This chain uses TRBV11-2 with TRBJ2-3; 8 bases map to TRBD1. The CDR3 is made up of 16 amino acids. With V trimmed by 5 bases and J by 4 bases, 11 bases remained unmatched. Germline V gene lookup returns CDR1 SGHAT and CDR2 FQNNGV. The chain's CDR3 is CASSPAGQVMADTQYF. The CDR3, as DNA: TGTGCCAGCAGCCCGGCGGGACAGGTCATGGCAGATACGCAGTATTTT.

This clonotype has ten or more counts. The V call is TRBV20-1, the J call TRBJ1-5; D gene uncertain. Trimming shortened V by 3 bases and J by 2 bases, and 11 bases separated the two germline ends. CDR3 length: 14 amino acids. Looked up from germline, CDR1 is DFQATT and CDR2 is SNEGSKA (reference sequence). The CDR3, as DNA: TGCAGTGCTAGGGATCACGGTGGCAATCAGCCCCAGCATTTT. Translated, it gives CSARDHGGNQPQHF.

Many counts were recorded for this clonotype. The rearrangement uses TRBV11-3 and TRBJ2-3; tentatively, D is TRBD1 or TRBD2 (5 bases each). This CDR3 comprises 15 residues. Germline loops: CDR1 SGHNT, CDR2 YENEEA. Trimming took 4 bases from V and 1 from J, leaving 12 bases between them. The CDR3, as DNA: TGTGCCAGCAGCTCAGAGGGACGGGGCACAGATACGCAGTATTTT. Encoded protein: CASSSEGRGTDTQYF.